This TCR beta chain was profiled in a study of T cell responses to AZD1222 COVID-19 vaccine. On the study more broadly: Combined were second doses at about 4 or about 12 weeks. General study results and limits: Most donors were white British and more were female, and clonal diversity was possibly underestimated.

The repertoire was sequenced with immunoSEQ multiplex PCR; TCRdb's copy has only in-frame clones and lacks some. Counted here are under 200,000 clones, 90% to 95% occurring once; the ten biggest clones make up about 9%. CDR1 is MDHEN, CDR2 SYDVKM, per germline. The CDR3 contains 17 residues. The J segment lost 1 base and the V segment lost 11 bases, leaving 12 bases of the junction unmatched. For this clone: Its matching antigen is unknown.

The material sequenced was peripheral blood, taken on day 0 of AZD1222 vaccination. The J gene is TRBJ2-7, the V gene TRBV28; 15 nucleotides line up with TRBD2. The source of this sequence is an adult in good health. The CDR3 bases are TGTGCCTCTCTACCGGGACTAGCGGGAGGAAAGTCCTACGAGCAGTACTTC. Protein: CASLPGLAGGKSYEQYF.